These 25 T cell receptor beta chains were sequenced from one sample in a study of blood T cell repertoires in COVID-19. Data came from immunoSEQ multiplex PCR; TCRdb stores just in-frame clones and leaves some out. The data contain about 320,000 clones, 88% of them singletons. Input material: peripheral blood. All receptors come from a woman aged 30 to 39 with COVID-19, enrolled during active disease.

The V gene is TRBV24-1, the J gene TRBJ1-1; no clear D gene. CDR1 is KGHDR and CDR2 is SFDVKD in the germline V gene. CDR3 length: 12 residues. V shed 3 bases and J shed 4 bases, with 5 bases lying between them. CDR3: CATSDGGTEAFF. The CDR3 DNA sequence: TGTGCCACCAGTGATGGAGGCACTGAAGCTTTCTTT.

V gene TRBV27 combines with J gene TRBJ1-1; 7 bases map to TRBD1. With 0 bases clipped from V and 12 bases from J, the junction kept 7 bases outside the gene matches. This CDR3 has 13 residues. The germline V gene encodes CDR1 MNHEY and CDR2 SMNVEV (reference sequence). The CDR3 region is CASSLSSTGVTFF. The CDR3 region has the DNA TGTGCCAGCAGTTTATCGTCCACAGGGGTGACTTTCTTT.

The chain is built from TRBV7-2 and TRBJ2-7; D is uncertain. CDR1 and CDR2 (germline): SGHTA, FQGNSA. The CDR3 runs 13 residues. Trimming removed 2 bases at V and 1 base at J, with 6 bases between. The CDR3 loop reads CASSLTPSYEQYF. The DNA of the CDR3 is TGTGCCAGCAGCTTAACACCATCCTACGAGCAGTACTTC. Filled out from reference TRBV7-2 and TRBJ2-7, the complete variable domain reads GAGVSQSPSNKVTEKGKDVELRCDPISGHTALYWYRQSLGQGLEFLIYFQGNSAPDKSGLPSDRFSAERTGGSVSTLTIQRTQQEDSAVYLCASSLTPSYEQYFGPGTRLTVT.

V and J are TRBV2 and TRBJ1-2; 7 bases align to TRBD1. Germline assignment: CDR1 SNHLY and CDR2 FYNNEI. V dropped 4 bases and J dropped 7; count of bases not matched to a gene: 15. This CDR3 has 16 amino acids. The CDR3 spells CASSALPGQRTGGYTF. The CDR3 nucleotides read TGTGCCAGCAGTGCCCTGCCGGGACAGAGGACTGGTGGCTACACCTTC. Using reference TRBV2 and TRBJ1-2 for the parts outside the CDR3, the full variable domain is EPEVTQTPSHQVTQMGQEVILRCVPISNHLYFYWYRQILGQKVEFLVSFYNNEISEKSEIFDDQFSVERPDGSNFTLKIRSTKLEDSAMYFCASSALPGQRTGGYTFGSGTRLTVV.

This chain uses TRBV11-2 with TRBJ2-1, with 10 bases lining up with TRBD2. Germline assignment: CDR1 SGHAT and CDR2 FQNNGV. The CDR3 length is 15 residues. The trim removed 5 bases at V and 4 bases at J, leaving 5 bases unmatched. The CDR3 DNA reads TGTGCCAGCAGCGATACTAGCGGGGTATACAATGAGCAGTTCTTC. Protein product: CASSDTSGVYNEQFF.

This chain joins TRBV5-1 and TRBJ2-1, with TRBD1 identical over 11 bases. The CDR3 is 14 amino acids. The J segment lost 8 bases and the V segment lost 4 bases, leaving 5 bases of the junction unmatched. CDR1 and CDR2 from the germline V gene are SGHRS and YFSETQ. The CDR3 nucleotides read TGCGCCAGCAGCCGGGACAGGGGGGATTATGAGCAGTTCTTC. Encoded protein: CASSRDRGDYEQFF.

This clone has just a few counts. This rearrangement joins TRBV30 to TRBJ2-2, with a weak D call TRBD2 (6 bases). The CDR3 totals 16 residues. Between the trimmed V and J ends, which lost 5 bases and 2 bases, there was a span of 18 bases. Germline values: CDR1 GTSNPN, CDR2 SVGIG (reference sequence). This chain's CDR3 is CAWAFFEEGNTGELFF. The DNA for the CDR3 is TGTGCCTGGGCCTTCTTTGAGGAGGGAAACACCGGGGAGCTGTTTTTT.

J is TRBJ1-2 and V is TRBV2; D may be TRBD1 (6 bases). In germline, CDR1 is SNHLY, CDR2 FYNNEI. V was cut by 2 bases and J by 6 bases, with 13 bases left in between. The CDR3 has 14 residues. The CDR3 sequence is CASSELQGDDGYTF. The CDR3, as DNA: TGTGCCAGCAGTGAATTACAGGGAGACGATGGCTACACCTTC.

V is TRBV6-5 and J is TRBJ1-5; D possibly corresponds to TRBD1 (5 bases). The CDR3 length is 15 residues. The ends were cut back, 8 bases at V and 4 bases at J, with 18 bases in the middle. CDR1 is MNHEY and CDR2 is SVGAGI in the germline V gene. The CDR3 coding sequence is TGTGCCAGCCATGGGGGAGGGGCTGGGAATCAGCCCCAGCATTTT. Translation gives CASHGGGAGNQPQHF.

This clone has only a few counts. The V and J genes are TRBV6-2 or TRBV6-3 and TRBJ2-7; 7 bases map to TRBD1. Germline trimming cut 5 bases from V and 5 bases from J; bases unmatched to any gene: 9. The CDR3 covers 14 residues. The germline CDR1 and CDR2 sequences are MNHEY and SVGEGT. The CDR3 DNA is TGTGCCAGCAGTCTCCCAGACAGGGCCCACGAGCAGTACGTC. This codes for CASSLPDRAHEQYV.

This clone was counted only a few times. This rearrangement joins TRBV6-4 to TRBJ2-1, with D possibly matching TRBD2 (6 bases). The CDR3 totals 15 residues. From germline, CDR1 is MRHNA and CDR2 SNTAGT. Trimming left V 3 bases short and J 4 bases short, with 13 bases between. The CDR3 sequence is CASSETGGDYNEQFF. DNA of the CDR3: TGTGCCAGCAGTGAGACGGGCGGGGATTACAATGAGCAGTTCTTC.

V usage is TRBV6-5 and J usage is TRBJ1-2; D uncertain. This CDR3 has 14 amino acids. V lost 7 bases and J 3 bases, leaving 15 bases between the germline ends. Germline V lookup: CDR1 MNHEY, CDR2 SVGAGI. Written as DNA, the CDR3 is TGTGCCAGCATCCGAGGGAGGACGGACTATGGCTACACCTTC. It is translated as CASIRGRTDYGYTF.

The V call is TRBV7-2, the J call TRBJ1-5; a weak D match, TRBD1 (6 bases). The V gene's germline CDR1 is SGHTA and CDR2 FQGNSA. Trimming stripped 5 bases from V and 7 bases from J, with 15 bases between. The CDR3 has 14 amino acids. The CDR3 reads CASSHRGGGQPQHF. CDR3 nucleotides: TGTGCCAGCAGCCATCGTGGGGGCGGGCAGCCCCAGCATTTT.

For this clone: Other nucleotide sequences in the sample specify the same CDR3. The CDR3 protein is CASSRDRNYGYTF. DNA for the CDR3: TGTGCCAGCAGCAGGGACAGGAACTATGGCTACACCTTC. The rearrangement uses TRBV6-5 and TRBJ1-2; 8 bases agree with TRBD1. V trimming: 6 bases; J trimming: 2 bases; junction bases outside the gene matches: 2. Germline-derived CDR1 and CDR2 are MNHEY and SVGAGI. The CDR3 loop spans 13 amino acids.

The chain has TRBV24-1 and TRBJ1-2; TRBD1 aligns across 8 bases. This CDR3 has 14 residues. With 3 bases clipped from V and 7 bases from J, the junction kept 6 bases outside the gene matches. Looked up from germline, CDR1 is KGHDR and CDR2 is SFDVKD. The CDR3 nucleotides are TGTGCCACCAGTGATCGGACAGGGTTTCGTGGCTACACCTTC. Protein: CATSDRTGFRGYTF.

This clone has more than one count but fewer than ten. The V call is TRBV9, the J call TRBJ2-3; maybe TRBD2 (5 bases). CDR3 length equals 13 residues. V lost 4 bases to trimming and J lost 4 bases, with 10 bases between them. Germline loops: CDR1 SGDLS, CDR2 YYNGEE. The CDR3 loop reads CASSQSSADTQYF. The CDR3 nucleotides are TGTGCCAGCAGCCAAAGTAGCGCAGATACGCAGTATTTT.

The chain recombines TRBV29-1 with TRBJ2-6; D might be TRBD1 (9 bases). CDR3 size: 17 residues. Per the germline V gene, CDR1 is SQVTM and CDR2 is ANQGSEA. With 3 bases removed from V and 3 bases from J, the gap between germline ends came to 18 bases. The CDR3 loop is CSVDGGDREDGANVLTF. The CDR3 nucleotides are TGCAGCGTTGACGGGGGGGACAGGGAGGATGGGGCCAACGTCCTGACTTTC.

As regards this clone: Compared with germline, one end of the junction differs, possibly owing to a read error. The chain couples TRBV30 to TRBJ1-2; possibly TRBD1 for D (6 bases). Germline V gene sequence: CDR1 GTSNPN, CDR2 SVGIG (reference sequence). CDR3 length: 13 amino acids. The CDR3 DNA reads TGTGCCTGGAGTGTGCTGGGGGCCAAATCCGTGAGCTTC. Translation gives CAWSVLGAKSVSF.

The chain recombines TRBV7-9 with TRBJ1-4; D perhaps matches TRBD1 (6 bases). V lost 5 bases and J 8 bases, leaving 12 bases between the germline ends. Germline V gene sequence: CDR1 SEHNR, CDR2 FQNEAQ (reference sequence). The CDR3 has 13 residues. As DNA, the CDR3 is TGTGCCAGCAGCCCAGGGGTGCGGGAAAAACTGTTTTTT. Protein product: CASSPGVREKLFF.

The V call is TRBV2, the J call TRBJ1-6; D gene uncertain. The germline V gene encodes CDR1 SNHLY and CDR2 FYNNEI. CDR3 size: 14 residues. With 4 bases removed from V and 0 bases from J, the gap between germline ends came to 4 bases. The CDR3, as DNA: TGTGCCAGCAGTGCCAGCTCCTATAATTCACCCCTCCACTTT. Its translation is CASSASSYNSPLHF.

This clone has only one observation. V gene TRBV30 combines with J gene TRBJ1-6; a possible D gene is TRBD1 (6 bases). CDR3 length equals 15 residues. The V end was cut by 3 bases, the J end by 9 bases, with 18 bases between. The V gene's germline CDR1 is GTSNPN and CDR2 SVGIG (reference sequence). CDR3 sequence reads: CAWSRPTRDISPLHF. CDR3 DNA: TGTGCCTGGAGCCGGCCTACAAGGGACATTTCACCCCTCCACTTT.

This sequence joins TRBV12-5 and TRBJ2-1; D is uncertain. Per the germline V gene, CDR1 is LGHNT and CDR2 is FRNRAP. Trimming stripped 6 bases from V and 9 bases from J, with 9 bases between. The CDR3 runs to 11 residues. Here the CDR3 DNA reads TGTGCTAGTGGCCGCGGTAGTGAGCAGTTCTTC. It yields the protein CASGRGSEQFF.

The chain recombines TRBV5-6 with TRBJ2-3; no firm D call. V was cut by 1 base and J by 3 bases, with 6 bases left in between. This CDR3 has 13 residues. From germline, CDR1 is SGHDT and CDR2 YYEEEE. The CDR3 DNA follows: TGTGCCAGCAGCTTGTCCGGTACAGATACGCAGTATTTT. Protein product: CASSLSGTDTQYF.

This clone was detected only a few times. The gene calls are TRBV11-2 and TRBJ1-1, with D possibly matching TRBD1 (6 bases). The ends were cut back, 5 bases at V and 2 bases at J, with 12 bases in the middle. Germline CDR1 is SGHAT and CDR2 is FQNNGV. CDR3 length equals 14 residues. The CDR3 DNA follows: TGTGCCAGCAGCCCCGGACAGTTTAACACTGAAGCTTTCTTT. Translation: CASSPGQFNTEAFF.

The chain links TRBV7-3 to TRBJ2-2, with D tentatively TRBD2 (5 bases). This CDR3 is built from 16 residues. Germline V gene sequence: CDR1 SGHTA, CDR2 FQGTGA. Trimming cost V 0 bases and J 1 base, with 9 bases left between them. In DNA, the CDR3 is TGTGCCAGCAGCTTAACGCGGGTTCAGAACACCGGGGAGCTGTTTTTT. It specifies CASSLTRVQNTGELFF. Based on the CDR3 plus reference TRBV7-3 and TRBJ2-2, the full variable domain is GAGVSQTPSNKVTEKGKYVELRCDPISGHTALYWYRQSLGQGPEFLIYFQGTGAADDSGLPNDRFFAVRPEGSVSTLKIQRTERGDSAVYLCASSLTRVQNTGELFFGEGSRLTVL.